Each of the 10 T cell receptor beta chains below was sequenced from the same sample in a study of blood T cell repertoires in COVID-19. Using immunoSEQ multiplex PCR, the repertoire was profiled, and TCRdb retains in-frame clones only, with some absent. The sample holds 230,000 or so clones; around 89% are singletons and the top ten take 2% to 2.5%. Sequencing was carried out using peripheral blood. These receptors were taken from a woman aged 55-75 years with COVID-19, enrolled during active disease.

The V and J genes are TRBV11-2 and TRBJ1-6, with D perhaps matching TRBD1 (5 bases). The CDR3 has 14 amino acids. Germline V gives CDR1 SGHAT, CDR2 FQNNGV. Trimming took off 3 bases at V and 8 bases at J, with 11 bases between the two ends. The CDR3 DNA sequence: TGTGCCAGCAGCTTCTCGGGCAGGGATTCACCCCTCCACTTT. It codes for CASSFSGRDSPLHF.

The CDR3 reads CASSGADRGNTGELFF. CDR3 sequence (DNA): TGCGCCAGCAGCGGAGCAGACAGGGGTAACACCGGGGAGCTGTTTTTT. J is TRBJ2-2 and V is TRBV5-1; 8 bases agree with TRBD1. CDR1 and CDR2 from the germline V gene are SGHRS and YFSETQ. V shed 4 bases and J 2 bases; nucleotides not matched to a gene: 7. This CDR3 spans 16 amino acids.

The V and J genes are TRBV10-2 and TRBJ2-3; possible D gene TRBD2, 7 bases. CDR1 WSHSY and CDR2 SAAADI come from the germline V gene. The V end was cut by 0 bases, the J end by 5 bases, with 15 bases between. The CDR3 totals 16 residues. The CDR3 region is CASSESGGGAEDTQYF. The CDR3 DNA reads TGCGCCAGCAGTGAGTCGGGTGGGGGGGCCGAAGATACGCAGTATTTT.

V gene TRBV6-2 or TRBV6-3 combines with J gene TRBJ2-2; a weak D match, TRBD1 (5 bases). The V and J ends lost 5 bases and 2 bases respectively, with 12 bases between them. CDR3 size: 15 residues. CDR1 is MNHEY and CDR2 is SVGEGT in the germline V gene. This chain's CDR3 is CASSLLGANTGELFF. The CDR3 nucleotides read TGTGCCAGCAGTCTCCTTGGGGCTAACACCGGGGAGCTGTTTTTT.

J is TRBJ2-7 and V is TRBV7-9, with 10 positions matching TRBD2. J lost 12 bases, V lost 5 bases, and 16 bases had no gene match. The CDR3 is made up of 15 amino acids. CDR1 is SEHNR, CDR2 FQNEAQ, per germline (reference sequence). Here the CDR3 reads CASSSTSGVPRASYF. The CDR3 nucleotides read TGTGCCAGCAGCAGTACTAGCGGGGTCCCTAGGGCGTCGTACTTC.

V is TRBV4-1 and J is TRBJ2-7, with D possibly TRBD1 on 5 matching bases. The CDR3 spans 15 residues. Germline-derived CDR1 and CDR2 are MGHRA and YSYEKL. V was trimmed by 0 bases and J by 0 bases, leaving 9 bases between them. The CDR3 DNA reads as TGCGCCAGCAGCCAAGATAGGGGAAGCTCCTACGAGCAGTACTTC. Translation gives CASSQDRGSSYEQYF.

V usage is TRBV29-1 and J usage is TRBJ2-7; 9 bases are a match to TRBD2. After removal of 8 bases from V and 1 base from J, the junction contained 3 bases not matched to a gene. This CDR3 has 12 amino acids. Looked up from germline, CDR1 is SQVTM and CDR2 is ANQGSEA. Here the CDR3 DNA reads TGCAGCATAAGCGGGGGGTCCTACGAGCAGTACTTC. It translates to CSISGGSYEQYF.

The chain recombines TRBV12-5 with TRBJ1-1; TRBD1 might be the D (6 bases). V gave up 8 bases and J gave up 7 bases, with 23 bases separating them. Germline loops: CDR1 LGHNT, CDR2 FRNRAP. The CDR3 consists of 15 residues. The CDR3 sequence is CASRGPGARVIEAFF. CDR3 sequence (DNA): TGTGCTAGTCGGGGCCCAGGGGCAAGGGTTATTGAAGCTTTCTTT.

The rearrangement links TRBV5-4 to TRBJ1-2, with D perhaps matching TRBD1 (5 bases). This CDR3 is built from 15 residues. Trimming stripped 4 bases from V and 6 bases from J, with 19 bases between. In germline, CDR1 is SGHNT, CDR2 YYREEE (reference sequence). In nucleotides, the CDR3 is TGTGCCAGCAGCCCCGGAAACAGGCTCATCCATGGCTACACCTTC. Translation gives CASSPGNRLIHGYTF.

The DNA of the CDR3 is TGTGCCAGCAGAAAGGGGCGAAACACTGAAGCTTTCTTT. Protein sequence: CASRKGRNTEAFF. This rearrangement joins TRBV7-2 to TRBJ1-1, with D possibly being TRBD1 (5 bases). In germline, CDR1 is SGHTA, CDR2 FQGNSA. CDR3 length: 13 residues. V was cut by 6 bases and J by 2 bases, with 10 bases left in between.